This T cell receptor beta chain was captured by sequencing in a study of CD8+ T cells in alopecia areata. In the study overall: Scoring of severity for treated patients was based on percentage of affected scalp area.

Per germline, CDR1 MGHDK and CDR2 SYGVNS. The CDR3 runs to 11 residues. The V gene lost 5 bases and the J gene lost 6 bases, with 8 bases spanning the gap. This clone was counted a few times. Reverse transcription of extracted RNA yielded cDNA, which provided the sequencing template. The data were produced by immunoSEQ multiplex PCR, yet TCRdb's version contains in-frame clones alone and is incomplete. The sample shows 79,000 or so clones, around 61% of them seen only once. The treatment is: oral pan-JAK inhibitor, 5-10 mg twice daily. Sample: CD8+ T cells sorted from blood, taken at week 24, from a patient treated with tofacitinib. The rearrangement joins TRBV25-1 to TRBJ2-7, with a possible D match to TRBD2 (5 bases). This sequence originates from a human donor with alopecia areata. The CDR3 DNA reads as TGTGCCAGCAGTTTCGCGGGCGAGCAGTACTTC. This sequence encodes CASSFAGEQYF.